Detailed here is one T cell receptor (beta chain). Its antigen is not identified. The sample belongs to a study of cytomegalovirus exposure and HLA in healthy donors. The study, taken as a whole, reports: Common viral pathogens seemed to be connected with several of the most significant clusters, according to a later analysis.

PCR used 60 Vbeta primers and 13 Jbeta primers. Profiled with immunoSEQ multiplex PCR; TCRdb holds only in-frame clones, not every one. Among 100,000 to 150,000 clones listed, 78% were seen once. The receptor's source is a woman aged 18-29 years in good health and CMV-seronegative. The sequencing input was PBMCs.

The CDR3 DNA is TGCGCCAGCAGCCAAGATCGCTGGAGGGAGGGCCTGGGGCGTGATACGCAGTATTTT. This gives the protein CASSQDRWREGLGRDTQYF. This chain links TRBV4-1 with TRBJ2-3; 7 nucleotides align to TRBD2. CDR3 size: 19 residues. J gave up 6 bases and V 0 bases, and 18 bases lay outside the gene matches. CDR1 and CDR2 from the germline V gene are MGHRA and YSYEKL.